This T cell receptor beta chain originates from a study of cytomegalovirus exposure and HLA in healthy donors. Study results and limitations: In a later analysis, compared with equally common non-associated chains, HLA-associated beta chains were more expanded. One variant, a missense change in DCLRE1C, was linked in a later analysis to TCR beta V- and J-gene trimming. The study recorded over 150 TCR beta chains that were cytomegalovirus-associated.

Concerning this clone itself: Antigen: not known.

Researchers ran the PCR with 60 Vbeta and 13 Jbeta primers. The table came from immunoSEQ multiplex PCR; TCRdb's copy has only in-frame clones and leaves some out. Here the sample spans about 190,000 clones, roughly 80% being singletons. CDR3 length: 14 amino acids. Looked up from germline, CDR1 is LGHNA and CDR2 is YNFKEQ. The clonotype originates from a woman aged 25 to 39 in good health and CMV-seropositive. V and J are TRBV4-2 and TRBJ2-5; the match to TRBD2 covers 11 bases. Near its end, the DNA agrees better with TRBJ2-7, so the J call may be wrong. The sequenced sample was PBMCs. CDR3 DNA sequence: TGTGCCAGCAGCCAGGGGACTAGCGGCGACGAGCAGTACTTC. Amino acid sequence: CASSQGTSGDEQYF.